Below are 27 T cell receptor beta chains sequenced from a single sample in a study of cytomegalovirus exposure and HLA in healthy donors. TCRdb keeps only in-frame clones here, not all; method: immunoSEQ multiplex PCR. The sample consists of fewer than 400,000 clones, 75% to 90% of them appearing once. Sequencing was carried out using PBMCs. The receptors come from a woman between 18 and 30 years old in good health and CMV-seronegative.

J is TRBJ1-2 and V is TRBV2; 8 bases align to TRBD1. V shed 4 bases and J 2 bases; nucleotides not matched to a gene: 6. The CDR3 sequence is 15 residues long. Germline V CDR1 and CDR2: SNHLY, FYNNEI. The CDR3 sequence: CASSAGQGANYGYTF. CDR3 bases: TGTGCCAGCAGTGCCGGACAGGGTGCAAACTATGGCTACACCTTC.

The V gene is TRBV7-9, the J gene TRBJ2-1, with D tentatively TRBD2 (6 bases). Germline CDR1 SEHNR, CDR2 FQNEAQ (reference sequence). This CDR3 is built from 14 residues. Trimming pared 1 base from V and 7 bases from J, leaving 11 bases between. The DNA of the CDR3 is TGTGCCAGCAGCTTAGGTTCCGGGGGAAATGAGCAGTTCTTC. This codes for CASSLGSGGNEQFF.

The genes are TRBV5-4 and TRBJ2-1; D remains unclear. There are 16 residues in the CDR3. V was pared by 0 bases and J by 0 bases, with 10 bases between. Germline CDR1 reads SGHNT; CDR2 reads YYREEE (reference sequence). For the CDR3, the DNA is TGTGCCAGCAGCTTGGCTATCCGAAGCTCCTACAATGAGCAGTTCTTC. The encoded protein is CASSLAIRSSYNEQFF.

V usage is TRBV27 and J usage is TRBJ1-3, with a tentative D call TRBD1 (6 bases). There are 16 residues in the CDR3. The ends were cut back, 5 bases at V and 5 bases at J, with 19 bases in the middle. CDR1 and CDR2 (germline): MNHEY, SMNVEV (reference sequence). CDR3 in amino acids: CASSHTWTEARNTIYF. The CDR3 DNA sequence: TGTGCCAGCAGTCACACCTGGACAGAGGCCAGAAACACCATATATTTT.

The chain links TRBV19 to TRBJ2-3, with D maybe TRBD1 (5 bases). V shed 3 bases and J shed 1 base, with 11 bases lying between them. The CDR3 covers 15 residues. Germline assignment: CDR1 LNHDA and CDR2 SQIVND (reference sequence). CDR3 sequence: CASSIRGRGTDTQYF. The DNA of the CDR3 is TGTGCCAGTAGTATTAGGGGCAGGGGCACAGATACGCAGTATTTT.

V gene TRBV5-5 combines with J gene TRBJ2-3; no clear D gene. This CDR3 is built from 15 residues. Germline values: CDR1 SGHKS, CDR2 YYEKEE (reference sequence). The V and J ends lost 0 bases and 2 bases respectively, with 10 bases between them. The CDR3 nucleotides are TGTGCCAGCAGCTTGGACAGTACCTACACAGATACGCAGTATTTT. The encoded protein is CASSLDSTYTDTQYF.

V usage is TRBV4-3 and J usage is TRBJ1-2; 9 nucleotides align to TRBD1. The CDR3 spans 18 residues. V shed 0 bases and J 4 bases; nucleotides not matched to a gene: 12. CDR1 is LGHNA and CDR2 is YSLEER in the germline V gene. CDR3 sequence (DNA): TGCGCCAGCAGCCAAGAAGGGGAACAGGGGGCCAATCCCTATGGCTACACCTTC. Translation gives CASSQEGEQGANPYGYTF.

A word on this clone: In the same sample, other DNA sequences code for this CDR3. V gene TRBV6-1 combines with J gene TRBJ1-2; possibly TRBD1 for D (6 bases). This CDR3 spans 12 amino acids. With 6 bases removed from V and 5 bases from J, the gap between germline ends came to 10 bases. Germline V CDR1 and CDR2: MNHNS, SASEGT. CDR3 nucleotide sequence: TGTGCCAGCAGCCCTACAGGGTATGGCTACACCTTC. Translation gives CASSPTGYGYTF.

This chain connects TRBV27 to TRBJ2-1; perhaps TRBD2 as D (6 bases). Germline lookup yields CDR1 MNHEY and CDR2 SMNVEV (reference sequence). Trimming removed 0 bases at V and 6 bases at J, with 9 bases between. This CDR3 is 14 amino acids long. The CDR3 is CASSLSSGSNEQFF. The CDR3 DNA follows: TGTGCCAGCAGTTTATCAAGCGGGTCCAATGAGCAGTTCTTC.

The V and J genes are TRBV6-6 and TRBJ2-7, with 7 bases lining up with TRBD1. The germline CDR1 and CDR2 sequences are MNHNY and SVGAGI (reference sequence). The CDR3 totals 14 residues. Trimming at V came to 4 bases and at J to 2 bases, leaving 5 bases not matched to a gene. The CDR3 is CASSSGQATYEQYF. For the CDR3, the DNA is TGTGCCAGCAGTTCAGGACAGGCGACCTACGAGCAGTACTTC.

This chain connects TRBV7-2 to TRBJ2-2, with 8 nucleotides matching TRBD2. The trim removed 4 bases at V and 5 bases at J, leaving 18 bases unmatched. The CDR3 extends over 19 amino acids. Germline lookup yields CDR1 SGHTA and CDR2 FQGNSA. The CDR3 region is CASSSQTSGLVKGTGELFF. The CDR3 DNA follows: TGTGCCAGCAGCTCTCAAACATCGGGACTAGTCAAGGGGACCGGGGAGCTGTTTTTT.

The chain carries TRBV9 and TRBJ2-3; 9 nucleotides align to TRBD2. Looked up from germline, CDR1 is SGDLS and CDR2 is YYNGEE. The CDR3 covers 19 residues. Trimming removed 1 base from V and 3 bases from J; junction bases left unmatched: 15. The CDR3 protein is CASSVTIAGAGVGTDTQYF. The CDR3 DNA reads TGTGCCAGCAGCGTAACGATAGCGGGAGCGGGAGTGGGAACAGATACGCAGTATTTT.

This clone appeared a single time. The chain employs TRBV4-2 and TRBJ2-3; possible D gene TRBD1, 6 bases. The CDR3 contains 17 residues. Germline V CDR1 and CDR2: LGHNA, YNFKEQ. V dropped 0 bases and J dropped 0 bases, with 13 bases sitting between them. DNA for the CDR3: TGTGCCAGCAGCCAAGATGGGGCAGGGGCTAGCACAGATACGCAGTATTTT. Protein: CASSQDGAGASTDTQYF.

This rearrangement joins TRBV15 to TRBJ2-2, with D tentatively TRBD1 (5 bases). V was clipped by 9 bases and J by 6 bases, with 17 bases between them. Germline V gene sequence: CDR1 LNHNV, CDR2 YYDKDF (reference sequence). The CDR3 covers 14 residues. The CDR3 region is CATKQDPLSGELFF. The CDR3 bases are TGTGCCACAAAACAGGACCCTTTATCCGGGGAGCTGTTTTTT.

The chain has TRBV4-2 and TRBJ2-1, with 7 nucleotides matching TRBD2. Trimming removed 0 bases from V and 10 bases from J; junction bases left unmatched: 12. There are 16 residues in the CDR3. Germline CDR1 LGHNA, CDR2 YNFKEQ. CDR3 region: CASSQDGPGGVMEQFF. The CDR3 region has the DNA TGTGCCAGCAGCCAAGATGGACCGGGAGGAGTAATGGAGCAGTTCTTC.

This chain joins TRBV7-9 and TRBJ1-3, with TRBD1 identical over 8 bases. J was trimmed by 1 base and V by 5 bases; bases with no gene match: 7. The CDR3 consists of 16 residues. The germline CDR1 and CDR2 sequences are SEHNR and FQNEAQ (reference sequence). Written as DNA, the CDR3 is TGTGCCAGCAGCCTCAAGACAGGGGAATCTGGAAACACCATATATTTT. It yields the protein CASSLKTGESGNTIYF.

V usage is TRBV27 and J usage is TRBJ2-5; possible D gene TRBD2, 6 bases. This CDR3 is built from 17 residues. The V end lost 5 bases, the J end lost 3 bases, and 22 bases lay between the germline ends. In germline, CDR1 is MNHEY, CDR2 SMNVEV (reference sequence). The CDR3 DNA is TGTGCCAGCAGTCCCCGACTAGGGCTACGCGGTGAAGAGACCCAGTACTTC. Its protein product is CASSPRLGLRGEETQYF.

The CDR3 loop reads CASSHPAIAVNLSFSYEQYF. The CDR3 DNA follows: TGTGCCAGCTCACACCCTGCCATCGCCGTGAACTTGAGTTTTTCCTACGAGCAGTACTTC. The chain links TRBV18 to TRBJ2-7; D is uncertain. With 4 bases removed from V and 1 base from J, the gap between germline ends came to 29 bases. CDR1 is KGHSH and CDR2 is LQKENI in the germline V gene. There are 20 residues in the CDR3. The full variable domain, in which reference TRBV18 and TRBJ2-7 provide the parts outside the CDR3, is NAGVMQNPRHLVRRRGQEARLRCSPMKGHSHVYWYRQLPEEGLKFMVYLQKENIIDESGMPKERFSAEFPKEGPSILRIQQVVRGDSAAYFCASSHPAIAVNLSFSYEQYFGPGTRLTVT.

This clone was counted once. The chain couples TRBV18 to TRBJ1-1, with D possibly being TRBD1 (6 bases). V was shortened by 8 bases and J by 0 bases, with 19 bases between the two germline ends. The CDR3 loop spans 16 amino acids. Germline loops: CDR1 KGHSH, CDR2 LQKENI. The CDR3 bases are TGTGCCAGCCAGGGGCAGGATCAATCAATGAACACTGAAGCTTTCTTT. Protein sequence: CASQGQDQSMNTEAFF. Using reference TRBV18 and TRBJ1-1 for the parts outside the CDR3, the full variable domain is NAGVMQNPRHLVRRRGQEARLRCSPMKGHSHVYWYRQLPEEGLKFMVYLQKENIIDESGMPKERFSAEFPKEGPSILRIQQVVRGDSAAYFCASQGQDQSMNTEAFFGQGTRLTVV.

In nucleotides, the CDR3 is TGCAGCGTTGAAGGGTCCAGGGATGACTCTGGGGCCAACGTCCTGACTTTC. Amino acids: CSVEGSRDDSGANVLTF. The chain uses TRBV29-1 and TRBJ2-6; possible D gene TRBD1, 5 bases. V was shortened by 1 base and J by 0 bases, with 13 bases between the two germline ends. The CDR3 runs 17 residues. Germline CDR1 and CDR2: SQVTM and ANQGSEA.

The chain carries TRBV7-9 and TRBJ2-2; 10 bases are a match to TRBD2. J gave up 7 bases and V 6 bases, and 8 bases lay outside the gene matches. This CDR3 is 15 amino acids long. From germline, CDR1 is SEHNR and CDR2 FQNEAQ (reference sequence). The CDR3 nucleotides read TGTGCCAGCAGGATACCTAGCGGGAGAATCGGGGAGCTGTTTTTT. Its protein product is CASRIPSGRIGELFF.

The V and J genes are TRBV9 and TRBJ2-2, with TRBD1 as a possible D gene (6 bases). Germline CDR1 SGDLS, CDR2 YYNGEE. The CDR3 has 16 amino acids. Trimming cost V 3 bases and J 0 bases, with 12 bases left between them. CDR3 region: CASSGLTGTNTGELFF. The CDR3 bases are TGTGCCAGCAGCGGTCTAACAGGGACGAACACCGGGGAGCTGTTTTTT. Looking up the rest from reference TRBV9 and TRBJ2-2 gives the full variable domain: DSGVTQTPKHLITATGQRVTLRCSPRSGDLSVYWYQQSLDQGLQFLIQYYNGEERAKGNILERFSAQQFPDLHSELNLSSLELGDSALYFCASSGLTGTNTGELFFGEGSRLTVL.

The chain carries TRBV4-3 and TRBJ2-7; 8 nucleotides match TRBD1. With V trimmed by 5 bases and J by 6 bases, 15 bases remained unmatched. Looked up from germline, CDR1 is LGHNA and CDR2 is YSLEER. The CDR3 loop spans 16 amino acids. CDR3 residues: CASSTGQGVRLVEQYF. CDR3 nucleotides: TGCGCCAGCAGCACCGGACAGGGAGTACGTCTGGTCGAGCAGTACTTC.

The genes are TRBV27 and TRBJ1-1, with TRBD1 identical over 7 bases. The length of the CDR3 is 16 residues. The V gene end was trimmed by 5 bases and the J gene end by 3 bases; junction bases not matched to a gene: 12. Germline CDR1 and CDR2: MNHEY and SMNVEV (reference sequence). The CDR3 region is CASSTLLRGADTEAFF. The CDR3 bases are TGTGCCAGCAGTACTCTCCTCAGGGGGGCGGACACTGAAGCTTTCTTT.

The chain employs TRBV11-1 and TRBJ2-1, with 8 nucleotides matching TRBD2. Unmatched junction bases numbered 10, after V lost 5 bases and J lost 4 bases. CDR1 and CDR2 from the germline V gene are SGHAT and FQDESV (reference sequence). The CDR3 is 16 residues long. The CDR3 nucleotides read TGTGCCAGCAGCCCAGGAGAGGCTAGCGGGTACAATGAGCAGTTCTTC. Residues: CASSPGEASGYNEQFF.

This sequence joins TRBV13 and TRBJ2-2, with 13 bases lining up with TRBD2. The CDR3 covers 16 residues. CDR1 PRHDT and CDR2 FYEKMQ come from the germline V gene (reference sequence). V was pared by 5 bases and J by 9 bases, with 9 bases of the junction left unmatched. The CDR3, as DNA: TGTGCCAGCAGCCCCGCCGGGACTAGCGGGAAGTGGGAGCTGTTTTTT. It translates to CASSPAGTSGKWELFF.

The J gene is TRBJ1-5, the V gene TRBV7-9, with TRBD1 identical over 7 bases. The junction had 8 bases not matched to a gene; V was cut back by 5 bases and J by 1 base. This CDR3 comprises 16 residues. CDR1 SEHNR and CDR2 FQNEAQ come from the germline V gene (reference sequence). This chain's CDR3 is CASSQNADRSNQPQHF. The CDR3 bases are TGTGCCAGCAGCCAGAACGCGGACAGGAGCAATCAGCCCCAGCATTTT. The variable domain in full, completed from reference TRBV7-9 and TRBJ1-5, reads DTGVSQNPRHKITKRGQNVTFRCDPISEHNRLYWYRQTLGQGPEFLTYFQNEAQLEKSRLLSDRFSAERPKGSFSTLEIQRTEQGDSAMYLCASSQNADRSNQPQHFGDGTRLSIL.